This T cell receptor beta chain was profiled in a study of T-cell memory formation after mild COVID-19. Study overall: Clusters of TCRs were largely donor specific. Study-wide results and caveats: Among contracting clones, CD4+ were mainly CM/EM and CD8+ enriched in EMRA. Unconfirmed was the SARS-CoV-2 specificity of second-wave clones that peaked on day 37. Some responding clones appeared in pre-infection memory, suggesting cross-reactive memory joined.

From the 5' RACE reads, TCRdb called clonotypes with MiXCR, one entry per CDR3 protein. The data contain over 250,000 distinct CDR3 sequences, roughly 15% of them singletons. This CDR3 is 14 amino acids long. The germline CDR1 and CDR2 sequences are SNHLY and FYNNEI. With 5 bases clipped from V and 4 bases from J, the junction kept 3 bases outside the gene matches. This clonotype was seen more than once but under ten times. Its matching antigen is unknown. Sequencing was done on a sample of PBMCs or a T cell subset sorted from them (not recorded which). The TCR was taken from a man between 18 and 29 years old who had mild COVID-19 (a few samples of this study predate the infection). Cell type and time point are not known. The J gene is TRBJ2-7, the V gene TRBV2; 12 bases align to TRBD2. The CDR3 sequence is CASSWTSGDYEQYF. Here the CDR3 DNA reads TGTGCCAGCAGTTGGACTAGCGGGGATTACGAGCAGTACTTC. Full variable domain (rest looked up from reference TRBV2 and TRBJ2-7): EPEVTQTPSHQVTQMGQEVILRCVPISNHLYFYWYRQILGQKVEFLVSFYNNEISEKSEIFDDQFSVERPDGSNFTLKIRSTKLEDSAMYFCASSWTSGDYEQYFGPGTRLTVT.